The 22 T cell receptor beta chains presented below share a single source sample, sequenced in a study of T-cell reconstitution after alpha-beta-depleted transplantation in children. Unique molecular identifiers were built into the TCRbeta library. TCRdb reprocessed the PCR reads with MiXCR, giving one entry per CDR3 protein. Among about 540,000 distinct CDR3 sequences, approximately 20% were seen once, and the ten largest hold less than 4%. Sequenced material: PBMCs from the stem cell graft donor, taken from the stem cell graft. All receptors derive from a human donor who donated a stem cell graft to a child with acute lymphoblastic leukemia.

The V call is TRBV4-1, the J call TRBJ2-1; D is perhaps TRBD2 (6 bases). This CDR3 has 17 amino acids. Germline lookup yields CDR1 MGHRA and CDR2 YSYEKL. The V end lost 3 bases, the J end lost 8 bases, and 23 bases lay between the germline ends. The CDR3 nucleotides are TGCGCCAGCAGCCATTCTCTACCGGGAGCGGGTCGGCATGAGCAGTTCTTC. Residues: CASSHSLPGAGRHEQFF.

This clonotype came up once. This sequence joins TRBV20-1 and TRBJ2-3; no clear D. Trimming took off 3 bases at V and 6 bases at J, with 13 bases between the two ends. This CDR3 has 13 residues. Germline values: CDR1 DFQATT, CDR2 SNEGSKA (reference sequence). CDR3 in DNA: TGCAGTGCTAGGGCCCCTAGGGATGATACGCAGTATTTT. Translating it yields CSARAPRDDTQYF.

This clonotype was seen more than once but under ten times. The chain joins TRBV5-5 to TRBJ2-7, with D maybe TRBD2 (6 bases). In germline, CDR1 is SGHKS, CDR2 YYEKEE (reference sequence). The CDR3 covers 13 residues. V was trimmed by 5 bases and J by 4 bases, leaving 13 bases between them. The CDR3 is CASREGMGYEQYF. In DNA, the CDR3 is TGTGCCAGCAGGGAGGGCATGGGGTACGAGCAGTACTTC.

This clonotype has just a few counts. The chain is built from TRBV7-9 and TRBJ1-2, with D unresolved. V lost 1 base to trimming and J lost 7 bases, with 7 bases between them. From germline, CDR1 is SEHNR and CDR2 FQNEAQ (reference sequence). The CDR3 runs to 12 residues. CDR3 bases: TGTGCCAGCAGCTTAGGCGAACCTGGCTACACCTTC. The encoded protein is CASSLGEPGYTF.

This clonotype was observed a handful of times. The CDR3 DNA sequence: TGTGCCACCAGTGGTCCAGGCCGGGAGACCCAGTACTTC. It specifies CATSGPGRETQYF. J is TRBJ2-5 and V is TRBV24-1; D is ambiguous. This CDR3 spans 13 amino acids. Trimming took off 5 bases at V and 5 bases at J, with 11 bases between the two ends. The germline V gene has CDR1 KGHDR and CDR2 SFDVKD.

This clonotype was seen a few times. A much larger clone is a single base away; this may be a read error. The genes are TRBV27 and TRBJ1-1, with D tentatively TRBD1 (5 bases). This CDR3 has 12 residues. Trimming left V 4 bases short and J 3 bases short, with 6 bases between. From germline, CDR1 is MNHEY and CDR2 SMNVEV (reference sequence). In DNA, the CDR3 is TGTGCCAGCAGTTCGGGGGACACTGAAGCTTTCTTT. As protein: CASSSGDTEAFF.

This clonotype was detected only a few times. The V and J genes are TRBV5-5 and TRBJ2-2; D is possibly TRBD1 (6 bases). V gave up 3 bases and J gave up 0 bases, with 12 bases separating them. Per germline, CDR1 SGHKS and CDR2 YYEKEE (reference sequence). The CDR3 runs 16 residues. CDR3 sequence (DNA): TGTGCCAGCAGCTCCCTACCAGGGGCGAACACCGGGGAGCTGTTTTTT. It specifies CASSSLPGANTGELFF. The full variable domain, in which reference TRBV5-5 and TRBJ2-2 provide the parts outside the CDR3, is DAGVTQSPTHLIKTRGQQVTLRCSPISGHKSVSWYQQVLGQGPQFIFQYYEKEERGRGNFPDRFSARQFPNYSSELNVNALLLGDSALYLCASSSLPGANTGELFFGEGSRLTVL.

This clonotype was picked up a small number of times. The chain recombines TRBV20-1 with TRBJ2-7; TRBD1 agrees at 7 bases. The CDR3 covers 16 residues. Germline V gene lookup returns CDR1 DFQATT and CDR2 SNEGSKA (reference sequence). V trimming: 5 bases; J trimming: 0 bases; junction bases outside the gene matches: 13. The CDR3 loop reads CSASVTKGALSYEQYF. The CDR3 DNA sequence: TGCAGTGCTTCGGTGACGAAGGGGGCACTCTCCTACGAGCAGTACTTC.

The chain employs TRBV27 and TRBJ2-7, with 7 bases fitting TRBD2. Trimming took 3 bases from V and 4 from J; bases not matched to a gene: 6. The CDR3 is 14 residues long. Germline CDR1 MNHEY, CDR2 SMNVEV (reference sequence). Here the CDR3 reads CASSLAQGGYEQYF. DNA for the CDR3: TGTGCCAGCAGTTTGGCTCAGGGAGGGTACGAGCAGTACTTC.

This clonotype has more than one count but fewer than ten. CDR3 DNA sequence: TGCGCCAGCAGCTTGGATCCGGGACCTGGGGCCAACGTCCTGACTTTC. Encoded protein: CASSLDPGPGANVLTF. The rearrangement links TRBV5-1 to TRBJ2-6, with D perhaps TRBD1 or TRBD2 (5 bases each). Trimming pared 0 bases from V and 2 bases from J, leaving 9 bases between. Germline CDR1 and CDR2: SGHRS and YFSETQ. The CDR3 covers 16 residues.

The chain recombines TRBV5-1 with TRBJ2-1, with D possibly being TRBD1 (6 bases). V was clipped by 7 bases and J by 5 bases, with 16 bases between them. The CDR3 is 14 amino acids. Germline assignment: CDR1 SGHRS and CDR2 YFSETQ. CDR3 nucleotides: TGCGCCAGCCTTCTCCCCAGGGGCCACAATGAGCAGTTCTTC. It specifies CASLLPRGHNEQFF.

The CDR3 region has the DNA TGCAGTGCTGCCGCCAGTTCACTAGCGGGGAATACAGATACGCAGTATTTT. It codes for CSAAASSLAGNTDTQYF. The chain has TRBV20-1 and TRBJ2-3; 10 bases are shared with TRBD2. CDR3 length: 17 residues. The trim removed 5 bases at V and 3 bases at J, leaving 14 bases unmatched. Germline V gene lookup returns CDR1 DFQATT and CDR2 SNEGSKA (reference sequence).

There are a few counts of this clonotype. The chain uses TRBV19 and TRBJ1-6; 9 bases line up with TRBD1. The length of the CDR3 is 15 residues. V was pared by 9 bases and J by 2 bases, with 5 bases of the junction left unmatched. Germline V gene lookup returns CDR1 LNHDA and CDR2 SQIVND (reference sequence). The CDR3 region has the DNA TGTGCCAGCTCTACAGGGGGCACCTATAATTCACCCCTCCACTTT. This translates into CASSTGGTYNSPLHF.

In DNA, the CDR3 is TGTGCCACCAGCCTCAGGGGGGAGGGGGCGAGCGAGCAGTACTTC. Its translation: CATSLRGEGASEQYF. The chain couples TRBV15 to TRBJ2-7; D could derive from TRBD1 or TRBD2 (7 bases each). Germline V lookup: CDR1 LNHNV, CDR2 YYDKDF (reference sequence). The length of the CDR3 is 15 residues. With 5 bases removed from V and 6 bases from J, the gap between germline ends came to 20 bases. The full variable domain, rest sourced from reference TRBV15 and TRBJ2-7, is DAMVIQNPRYQVTQFGKPVTLSCSQTLNHNVMYWYQQKSSQAPKLLFHYYDKDFNNEADTPDNFQSRRPNTSFCFLDIRSPGLGDTAMYLCATSLRGEGASEQYFGPGTRLTVT.

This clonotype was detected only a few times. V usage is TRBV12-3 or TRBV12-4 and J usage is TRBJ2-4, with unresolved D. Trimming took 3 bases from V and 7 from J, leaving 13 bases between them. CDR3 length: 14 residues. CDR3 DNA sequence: TGTGCCAGCAGTTTCGCCACAAATGGGAACATTCAGTACTTC. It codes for CASSFATNGNIQYF.

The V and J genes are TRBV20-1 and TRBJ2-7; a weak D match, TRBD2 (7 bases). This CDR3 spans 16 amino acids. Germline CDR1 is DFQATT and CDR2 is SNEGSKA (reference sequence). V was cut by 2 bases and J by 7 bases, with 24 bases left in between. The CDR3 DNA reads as TGCAGTGCTAGATTCCGGGGGCGCGGGAGTTACCGAGAGCAGTACTTC. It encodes CSARFRGRGSYREQYF.

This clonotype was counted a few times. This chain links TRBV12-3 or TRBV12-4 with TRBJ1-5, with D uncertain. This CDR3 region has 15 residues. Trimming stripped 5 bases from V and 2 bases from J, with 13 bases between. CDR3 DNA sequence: TGTGCCAGCAGTACCACGTCCGGGGGCAATCAGCCCCAGCATTTT. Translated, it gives CASSTTSGGNQPQHF.

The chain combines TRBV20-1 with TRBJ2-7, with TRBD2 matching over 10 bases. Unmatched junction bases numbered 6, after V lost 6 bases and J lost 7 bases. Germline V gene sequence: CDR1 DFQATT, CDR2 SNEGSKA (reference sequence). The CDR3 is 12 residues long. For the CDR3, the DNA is TGCAGTGCGGAAGGGACTAGCGAAGAGCAGTACTTC. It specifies CSAEGTSEEQYF.

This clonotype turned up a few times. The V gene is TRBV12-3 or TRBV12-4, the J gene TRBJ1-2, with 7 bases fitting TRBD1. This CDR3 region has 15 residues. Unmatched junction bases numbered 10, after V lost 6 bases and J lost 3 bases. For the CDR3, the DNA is TGTGCCAGCAGGTCCTCCGACAGGGACGACTATGGCTACACCTTC. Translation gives CASRSSDRDDYGYTF.

This chain's CDR3 is CSARDRRQSYEQYF. Written as DNA, the CDR3 is TGCAGTGCTAGAGATCGAAGGCAGAGCTACGAGCAGTACTTC. The J gene is TRBJ2-7, the V gene TRBV20-1; D not resolved. The V end lost 0 bases, the J end lost 3 bases, and 12 bases lay between the germline ends. CDR3 length equals 14 residues. Germline V gene data show CDR1 as DFQATT and CDR2 as SNEGSKA (reference sequence).

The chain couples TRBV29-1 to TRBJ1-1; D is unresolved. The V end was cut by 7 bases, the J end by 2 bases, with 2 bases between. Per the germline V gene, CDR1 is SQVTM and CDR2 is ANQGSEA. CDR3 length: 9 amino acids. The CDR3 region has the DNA TGCAGCGACAACACTGAAGCTTTCTTT. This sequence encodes CSDNTEAFF.

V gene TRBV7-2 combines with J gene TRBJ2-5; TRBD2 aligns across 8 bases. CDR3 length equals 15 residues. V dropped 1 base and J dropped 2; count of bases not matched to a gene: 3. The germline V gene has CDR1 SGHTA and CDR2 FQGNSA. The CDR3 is CASSLVGTSQETQYF. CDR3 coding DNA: TGTGCCAGCAGCTTAGTGGGGACTAGTCAAGAGACCCAGTACTTC.